This TCR beta chain was profiled in a study of cytomegalovirus exposure and HLA in healthy donors (dated by TCRdb to 2017 to 2019). Broadly, across the study: An earlier analysis of some 620 of the donors reported approximately 260 Gb of sequence data and around 120 million unique TCR beta sequences obtained from around 180 million T cells. In the later analysis, no new phenotypic data were used to find candidate immune exposures; instead, reliance was placed on TCR beta sequences and their occurrence across donors. Every discovery cohort repertoire had been produced on one sequencing platform. A separate validation cohort of roughly 110 different subjects was used in addition to the roughly 700-subject first cohort. Several DR-DQ haplotypes were handled as single units for association and clustering, since linkage in the cohort was strong. In a later analysis, previously published TCR beta repertoires from fewer than 750 donors were re-analyzed and high-resolution HLA genotyping was added so that TCR occurrence patterns could be studied. The number of donors typed differed by locus, with roughly 620-630 for A, B, C, DRB1 and DQB1, 522 for DQA1, 606 for DPA1, and about 450 for DPB1. The study combined high-throughput TCR immunosequencing, statistical association of individual TCRs with disease status, and machine learning to predict cytomegalovirus infection status. Class I and class II HLA loci were covered by the typing at four-digit resolution. Of the roughly 400 genotyped donors, 81% were placed in the genetic ancestry cluster associated with self-reported Caucasian donors. Donor age, sex, ethnicity and CMV serostatus were compiled alongside the repertoire data. About 310 gigabases of sequencing data and approximately 85 million unique TCR sequences were included in an early release covering around 650 HLA-typed donors. Across 300 to 400 genotyped donors of the cohort, an average of about 240,000 unique TCR beta nucleotide sequences per donor were sequenced, and approximately 17% of those sequences were non-productive. Using immunosequencing, the study profiled T cell repertoires from approximately 700 subjects and related those repertoires to cytomegalovirus serostatus. An earlier analysis of a few hundred of the donors applied high-throughput TCR beta sequencing to assess whether each TCR beta V gene segment acted as functional or pseudogenic. A later genetic analysis took genome-wide SNP genotypes for about three fifths of the 666 donors and used that subset as a discovery cohort. The aim of the study was to test whether cataloging public T cell receptors could identify signatures of past pathogen exposure. General study outcomes and caveats: In a later analysis, HLA-associated TCR beta chains were found to be more clonally expanded and to have lower generation probabilities than equally common non-associated chains. The cohort was sequenced for TCR beta chains only, and without alpha or paired-chain data the features that could be detected were limited. Most TCR sequences were seen in very few donors, while some public TCRs were found in many individuals. Linkage disequilibrium might explain the correlated functional status among segregating V segments, but an unknown experimental factor could not be excluded. The 87-base-pair reads could not distinguish some IMGT-functional V segments, including TRBV6-2 and TRBV6-3, so those segments were excluded. The authors suggested that the approach could potentially be extended to other disease states and immunological phenotypes. In vitro tests confirmed that a few of the cytomegalovirus-associated TCR beta chains recognize cytomegalovirus antigens. A further reported finding was that TCR beta sequences accurately predicted the HLA-A and HLA-B alleles for most subjects in the first cohort. When HLA alleles, especially DR and DQ, strongly co-occurred, attributing TCR associations to individual alleles was difficult. In a later genetic analysis, fewer N-insertions in productive TCRs were reported among donors in an Asian-associated ancestry cluster than the roughly 700-donor mean. A later genetic analysis associated a missense DCLRE1C variant with V-gene and J-gene trimming of TCR beta chains, and an independent cohort replicated the association. Because counts were too low, 15 to 20 rarely observed V segments, including chromosome 9 orphons, were excluded from the earlier analysis of around 590 of the donors. Broadly in line with IMGT annotations, most TCR beta V segments showed up in productive rearrangements about 90% or about 30% of the time in an earlier analysis of approximately 600 of the donors. Because HLA typing was missing for some donors at each locus, association tests included only the typed subset. In a later analysis, over 15,000 TCR beta sequences were associated with specific HLA alleles at a false discovery rate of 0.05. Immune exposure information for the cohort was limited to CMV serostatus. In a later analysis, several top co-occurrence clusters were reported to appear linked to parvovirus B19, influenza, CMV and Epstein-Barr virus. In a later analysis, most CMV-associated TCR beta chains were found to appear HLA-restricted, with HLA associations seemingly driven largely by CMV exposure. Presence/absence analyses assumed roughly uniform sequencing depth across donors, an assumption that may not hold. In a later analysis, TCR association rates were found to vary across HLA loci, with the most associated TCRs seen for DRB1 alleles and the fewest for HLA-C alleles. The study listed 150 to 200 TCR beta chains as associated with cytomegalovirus. A cluster of highly shared sequence variants was judged likely to represent a technical artifact of the sequencing pipeline. Cytomegalovirus status was reported to be diagnosed by the classifier with high specificity and sensitivity in both the original and validation cohorts.

The cohort comprised some 700 healthy bone marrow donors. At the time of sampling, all cohort members were nominally healthy, though unrecorded immune exposures were likely present. The donor was CMV seronegative and belonged to the group of under 400 seronegative cohort members. A peripheral blood sample was provided by each donor, and peripheral blood mononuclear cells were used for TCR beta sequencing. Genomic DNA extraction from the blood cell samples was performed with the Qiagen DNeasy Blood Extraction Kit. In the case of this clone: Its antigen is still unknown. The record has no base qualities; no much larger clone is one base away.

Sequences SGHDN (CDR1) and FVKESK (CDR2) are obtained from the germline V gene. Spanning cysteine to phenylalanine, the CDR3 consists of 14 amino acids. The only DNA kept is the CDR3, 42 bases in frame from the first base. V has 2 bases trimmed and J has 9 bases trimmed; junction bases matching no gene number 5. Receptor amplification or capture employed the immunoSEQ multiplex PCR assay. The multiplex PCR relied on a mix of 60 forward primers for TCR Vbeta segments and 13 reverse primers for TCR Jbeta segments. The CDR3 region of rearranged TCR beta genes was amplified from genomic DNA by a multiplex PCR assay. Amplified TCR beta libraries were sequenced as 87-base-pair reads on the Illumina HiSeq System. The authors' analysis ran thus. A later analysis tallied approximately 87 million unique TCR beta chains across the 600 to 700 repertoires, and approximately 9.9 million of those chains were shared by two or more donors. Raw reads were error-corrected and collapsed into unique sequences by a nearest-neighbor algorithm in which closely related sequences were merged to remove PCR and sequencing errors. V, D and J gene segments were assigned by aligning CDR3 sequences to IMGT reference sequences. For a sequence to be retained, at least a six-nucleotide match to both a V gene segment and a J gene segment was required. A rearrangement counted as productive if the CDR3 had no stop codons and remained in frame with V and J, and every other rearrangement counted as non-productive. CDR3 was defined by IMGT convention, running from the second conserved V-encoded cysteine to the conserved J-encoded phenylalanine. The earlier analysis of a few hundred of the donors excluded sequences that lacked an unambiguous match to a single V gene segment. An earlier analysis of several hundred of the donors classified V segments as functional when productive rearrangements were above 56.7% and as segregating when the standard deviation between donors was above 5%. A statistical classification framework was built for diagnosing cytomegalovirus status from the catalog of TCR beta chain sequences. A later analysis assigned V and J genes by comparing TCR nucleotide sequences with IMGT/GENE-DB human TR gene sequences. Using the TCRdist pipeline, a later analysis assigned CDR3 sequences along with most-parsimonious VDJ recombination scenarios. In a later analysis, every TCR beta chain was defined by the combination of its CDR3 amino acid sequence and its V-gene family, and reads without a unique V-gene family were dropped. To address suspected cross-contamination and a sequencing artifact, a later analysis removed a few hundred highly shared, low-generation-probability nucleotide sequences. In a later analysis, a clonal expansion index for each public chain was calculated from normalized within-repertoire ranks of inferred template counts. In a later analysis, generation probabilities were computed with a VDJ recombination model fitted to out-of-frame rearrangements, and the resulting probabilities were checked against IGoR. In a later analysis, TCR-TCR, TCR-HLA and TCR-CMV co-occurrence was scored with hypergeometric tests, and a repertoire-size bias correction was applied to TCR pairs. A later analysis estimated false discovery rates by permuting HLA or CMV assignments 20 times. In a later analysis, co-occurring TCRs were grouped using DBSCAN, and TCRdist sequence similarity was added for clustering within HLA-allele-positive subsets. For co-occurrence clustering, repertoires with fewer than 30,000 or more than 120,000 public chains were excluded, along with four to six repertoires with anomalous nucleotide sharing. In its TCRdb copy, this immuneACCESS table keeps in-frame sequences only and misses some clones. Where compared with another copy, unresolved V genes explain less than half of these, and the others have no known cause. V, J and clone size are those of that table, while D and trimming were read from the DNA. For this sample there are fewer than 140,000 clones; over 70% appear just once. Clones ranked in the top ten supply 2.5% to 3% of the sample.

The sequencing sample was made of PBMCs. The receptor chain draws on TRBV14 and TRBJ2-1; TRBD2 lines up with 9 middle nucleotides. This clonotype was sampled from a female donor in good health and CMV-seronegative. CDR3 reads: CASSQLAGIGEQFF. The nucleotide sequence is given as TGTGCCAGCAGCCAACTAGCGGGAATCGGTGAGCAGTTCTTC.